These T cell receptor beta chains were read from a single sample in a study of blood T cells in healthy people across ages. From the 5' RACE reads, TCRdb called clonotypes with MiXCR, one entry per CDR3 protein. There are approximately 1,000,000 distinct CDR3 sequences in the sample; around two fifths occur only once, and over 10% lies in the top ten. Sequencing used blood. The receptors stem from a man between 18 and 35 years old in good health. The conserved cysteine and the conserved F or W are not part of the CDR3 here. D genes are given only for firm matches. Size values are once, few and many counts, or a class for expanded clones, and some rows have none.

10 NA few TRBJ2-1 TRBV20-1 SARDLSNEQF
15 TRBD1 NA TRBJ1-5 TRBV19 ASSILQGGYSNQPQH
11 NA NA TRBJ2-7 TRBV20-1 SARMRGAYEQY
11 NA once NA TRBV12-3/TRBV12-4 ASSPCRDGIQY
13 NA few TRBJ2-5 TRBV28 ASKGGGAGQETQY
13 NA NA TRBJ1-1 TRBV5-1 ASTLGGARDTEAF
12 NA few TRBJ2-5 TRBV2 ASSKDNAWETQY
14 TRBD2 NA TRBJ2-1 TRBV7-2 ASSFSGGGPYNEQF
14 NA NA TRBJ1-2 TRBV21-1 ASSTSKGQEYYGYT
13 NA few TRBJ2-5 TRBV3-1 ASSQDHREMETQY
17 TRBD1 NA TRBJ2-1 TRBV4-1 ASSQEGGTGLSSYNEQF
10 NA NA TRBJ1-1 TRBV25-1 ASREGRGEAF
12 NA NA TRBJ2-7 TRBV30 AWTLTGWSYEQY
13 NA NA NA TRBV7-3 ASSLIATNEETQF
10 NA few TRBJ1-5 TRBV4-2 ASSQGRQPQH
13 NA NA TRBJ2-1 TRBV5-1 ASRRGGGQYNEQF
10 NA NA TRBJ2-3 TRBV3-1 ASSQEEDTQY
13 NA NA TRBJ1-2 TRBV14 ASSQDGRDTYGYT
12 TRBD2 many TRBJ2-1 TRBV6-4 ASSDGLARNEQF
13 NA NA TRBJ2-3 TRBV29-1 SVVSPSSSTDTQY
12 NA few TRBJ1-6 TRBV27 ASSLTGRGSPLH